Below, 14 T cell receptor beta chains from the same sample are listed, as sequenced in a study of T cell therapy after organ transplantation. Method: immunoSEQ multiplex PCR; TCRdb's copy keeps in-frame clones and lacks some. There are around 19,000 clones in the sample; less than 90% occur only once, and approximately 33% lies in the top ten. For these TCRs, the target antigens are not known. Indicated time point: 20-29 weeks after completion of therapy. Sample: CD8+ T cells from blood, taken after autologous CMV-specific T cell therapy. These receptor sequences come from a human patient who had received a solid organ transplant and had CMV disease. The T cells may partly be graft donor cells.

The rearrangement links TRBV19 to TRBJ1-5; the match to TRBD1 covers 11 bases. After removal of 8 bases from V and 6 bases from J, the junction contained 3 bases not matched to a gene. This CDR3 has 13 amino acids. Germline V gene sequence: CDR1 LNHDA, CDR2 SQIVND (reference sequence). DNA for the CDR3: TGTGCCAGTGGACAGGGGGCGGTTCAGCCCCAGCATTTT. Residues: CASGQGAVQPQHF.

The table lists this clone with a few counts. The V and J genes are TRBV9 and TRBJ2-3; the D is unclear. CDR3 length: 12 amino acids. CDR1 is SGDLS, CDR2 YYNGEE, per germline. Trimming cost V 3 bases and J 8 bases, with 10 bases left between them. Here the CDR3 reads CASSALDGTQYF. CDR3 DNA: TGTGCCAGCAGCGCCTTAGATGGTACGCAGTATTTT.

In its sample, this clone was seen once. The CDR3 sequence: CASSQTGQGRDYEQYF. In DNA, the CDR3 is TGTGCCAGCAGCCAGACAGGACAGGGAAGGGACTACGAGCAGTACTTC. V and J are TRBV7-9 and TRBJ2-7, with 8 bases that match TRBD1. The CDR3 sequence is 16 residues long. The ends lost 5 bases at V and 3 bases at J; junction bases unmatched: 12. Germline CDR1 reads SEHNR; CDR2 reads FQNEAQ (reference sequence).

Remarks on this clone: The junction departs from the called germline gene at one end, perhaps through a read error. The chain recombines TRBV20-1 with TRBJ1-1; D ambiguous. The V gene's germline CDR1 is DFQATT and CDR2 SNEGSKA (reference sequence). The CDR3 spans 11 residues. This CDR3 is CSARGNTEAFF. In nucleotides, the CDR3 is TGCAGTGCGAGAGGGAACACTGAAGCTTTCTTT.

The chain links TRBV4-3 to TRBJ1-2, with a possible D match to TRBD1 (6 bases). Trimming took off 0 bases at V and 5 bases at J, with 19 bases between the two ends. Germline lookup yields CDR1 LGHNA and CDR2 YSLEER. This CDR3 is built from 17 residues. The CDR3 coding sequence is TGCGCCAGCAGCCAAGATCGTGGGGGGCCCGCCGGGTATGGCTACACCTTC. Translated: CASSQDRGGPAGYGYTF.

CDR3 loop: CASSLSGAPHQPQHF. CDR3 coding DNA: TGTGCCAGCAGTTTATCGGGGGCGCCACATCAGCCCCAGCATTTT. This chain links TRBV27 with TRBJ1-5; maybe TRBD1 (6 bases). Germline-derived CDR1 and CDR2 are MNHEY and SMNVEV (reference sequence). The CDR3 is 15 residues long. V lost 0 bases, J lost 5 bases, and 11 bases lay in between.

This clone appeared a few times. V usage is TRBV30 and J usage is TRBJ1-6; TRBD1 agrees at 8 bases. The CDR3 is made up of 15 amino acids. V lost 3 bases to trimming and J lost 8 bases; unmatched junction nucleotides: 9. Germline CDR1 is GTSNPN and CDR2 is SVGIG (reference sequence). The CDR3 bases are TGTGCCTGGAGCGGCCCGGACAGGGACTATTCACCCCTCCACTTT. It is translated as CAWSGPDRDYSPLHF. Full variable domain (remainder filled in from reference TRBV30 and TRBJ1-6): SQTIHQWPATLVQPVGSPLSLECTVEGTSNPNLYWYRQAAGRGLQLLFYSVGIGQISSEVPQNLSASRPQDRQFILSSKKLLLSDSGFYLCAWSGPDRDYSPLHFGNGTRLTVT.

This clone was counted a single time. CDR3 nucleotides: TGTGCCAGCAGTTTTTCCTTGGGGAGCTCCTACGAGCAGTACTTC. Its protein is CASSFSLGSSYEQYF. The chain carries TRBV28 and TRBJ2-7, with D tentatively TRBD2 (5 bases). The CDR3 consists of 15 residues. In germline, CDR1 is MDHEN, CDR2 SYDVKM. Deletions cut 3 bases from V and 0 bases from J, with 12 bases between.

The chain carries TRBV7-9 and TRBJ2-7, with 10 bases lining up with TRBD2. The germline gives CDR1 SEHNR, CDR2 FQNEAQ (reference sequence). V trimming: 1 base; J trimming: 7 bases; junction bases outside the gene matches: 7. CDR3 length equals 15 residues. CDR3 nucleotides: TGTGCCAGCAGCTTAGATCTAGCGGGAGAGAAGGAGCAGTACTTC. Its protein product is CASSLDLAGEKEQYF. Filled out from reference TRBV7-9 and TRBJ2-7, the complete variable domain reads DTGVSQNPRHKITKRGQNVTFRCDPISEHNRLYWYRQTLGQGPEFLTYFQNEAQLEKSRLLSDRFSAERPKGSFSTLEIQRTEQGDSAMYLCASSLDLAGEKEQYFGPGTRLTVT.

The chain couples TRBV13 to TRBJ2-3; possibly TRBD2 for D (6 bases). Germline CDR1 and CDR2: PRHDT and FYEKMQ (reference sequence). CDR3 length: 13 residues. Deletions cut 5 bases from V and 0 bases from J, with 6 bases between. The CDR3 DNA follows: TGTGCCAGCAGCGGGACTAGCACAGATACGCAGTATTTT. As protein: CASSGTSTDTQYF. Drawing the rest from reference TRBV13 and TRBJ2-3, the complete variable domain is AAGVIQSPRHLIKEKRETATLKCYPIPRHDTVYWYQQGPGQDPQFLISFYEKMQSDKGSIPDRFSAQQFSDYHSELNMSSLELGDSALYFCASSGTSTDTQYFGPGTRLTVL.

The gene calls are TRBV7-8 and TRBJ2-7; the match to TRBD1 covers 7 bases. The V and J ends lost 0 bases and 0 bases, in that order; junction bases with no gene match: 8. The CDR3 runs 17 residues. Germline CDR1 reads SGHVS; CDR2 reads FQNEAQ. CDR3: CASSLAFTRDSSYEQYF. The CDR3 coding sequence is TGTGCCAGCAGCTTAGCTTTTACCCGGGACAGCTCCTACGAGCAGTACTTC.

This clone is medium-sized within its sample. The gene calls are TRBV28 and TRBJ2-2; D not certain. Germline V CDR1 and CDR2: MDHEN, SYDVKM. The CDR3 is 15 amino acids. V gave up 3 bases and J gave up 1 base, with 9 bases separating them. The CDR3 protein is CASSLVHLNTGELFF. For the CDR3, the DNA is TGTGCCAGCAGTTTGGTACACTTGAACACCGGGGAGCTGTTTTTT.

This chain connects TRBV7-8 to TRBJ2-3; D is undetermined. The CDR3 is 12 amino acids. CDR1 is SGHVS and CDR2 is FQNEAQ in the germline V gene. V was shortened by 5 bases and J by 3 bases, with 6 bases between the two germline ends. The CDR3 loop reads CASSPRTDTQYF. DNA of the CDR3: TGTGCCAGCAGCCCAAGAACAGATACGCAGTATTTT. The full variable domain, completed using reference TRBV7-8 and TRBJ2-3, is GAGVSQSPRYKVAKRGQDVALRCDPISGHVSLFWYQQALGQGPEFLTYFQNEAQLDKSGLPSDRFFAERPEGSVSTLKIQRTQQEDSAVYLCASSPRTDTQYFGPGTRLTVL.

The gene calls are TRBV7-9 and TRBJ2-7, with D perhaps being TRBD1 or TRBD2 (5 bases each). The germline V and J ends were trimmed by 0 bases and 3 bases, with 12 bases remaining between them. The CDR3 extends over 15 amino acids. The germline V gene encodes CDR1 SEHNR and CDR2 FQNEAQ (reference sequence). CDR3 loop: CASSLAHGAFYEQYF. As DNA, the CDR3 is TGTGCCAGCAGCTTAGCGCACGGGGCCTTCTACGAGCAGTACTTC.